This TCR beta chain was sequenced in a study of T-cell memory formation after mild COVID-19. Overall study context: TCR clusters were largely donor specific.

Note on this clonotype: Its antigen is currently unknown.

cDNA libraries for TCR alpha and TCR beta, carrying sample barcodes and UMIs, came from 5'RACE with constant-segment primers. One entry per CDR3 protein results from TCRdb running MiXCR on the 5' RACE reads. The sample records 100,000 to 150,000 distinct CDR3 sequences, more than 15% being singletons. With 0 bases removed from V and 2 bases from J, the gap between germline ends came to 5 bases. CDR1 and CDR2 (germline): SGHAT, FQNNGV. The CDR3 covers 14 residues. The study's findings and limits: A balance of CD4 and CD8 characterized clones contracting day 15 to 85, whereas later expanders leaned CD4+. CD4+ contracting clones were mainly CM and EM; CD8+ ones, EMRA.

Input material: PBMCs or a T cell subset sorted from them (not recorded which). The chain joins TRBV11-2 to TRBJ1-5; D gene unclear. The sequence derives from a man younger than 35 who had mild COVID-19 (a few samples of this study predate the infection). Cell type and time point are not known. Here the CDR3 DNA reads TGTGCCAGCAGCTTAGAACACGGCAATCAGCCCCAGCATTTT. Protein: CASSLEHGNQPQHF.